This T cell receptor (beta chain) was captured by sequencing in a study of T cell responses to AZD1222 COVID-19 vaccine. Notes on the study in general: Close to half of all spike-specific TCRs reportedly target regions of the variants that are unmutated. Of the AZD1222 recipients, only six were seropositive at baseline.

A word on this clone: The antigen is undetermined.

TCRdb's copy holds only in-frame clones and misses some; the assay was immunoSEQ multiplex PCR. The sample lists some 110,000 clones, roughly 90% occurring once. V shed 5 bases and J shed 6 bases, with 10 bases lying between them. Germline V gene data show CDR1 as WSHSY and CDR2 as SAAADI. The CDR3 has 13 amino acids. This sequence originates from an adult in good health. This material consisted of peripheral blood, taken on day 0 of AZD1222 vaccination. The rearrangement joins TRBV10-2 to TRBJ2-2; D gene unclear. The CDR3 DNA sequence: TGCGCCAGCAGTCCTCGACTCTCCGGGGAGCTGTTTTTT. Amino acids: CASSPRLSGELFF.